The T cell receptor beta chain described here comes from a study of metastatic and nonmetastatic thyroid tumors. CDR3 length: 20 amino acids. Germline CDR1 is MNHNS and CDR2 is SASEGT. V lost 2 bases, J lost 6 bases, and 29 bases lay in between. Ahead of thyroid surgery, no patient had received treatment of any kind. There are a few counts of this clone. The antigen is undetermined. Study findings and constraints: Compared with benign nodules, malignant thyroid tumors were reported to have significantly higher TCR beta diversity in both blood and tumor.

Through MiXCR, TCRdb re-clonotyped the PCR reads. The table includes around 30,000 clones, about 4.1% detected once. The TCR sequence derives from a female donor with papillary thyroid cancer or a benign thyroid nodule (not recorded which). Some clones in this sample may be carry-over from other donors' samples. The chain links TRBV6-1 to TRBJ2-1; a possible D gene is TRBD1 (8 bases). Sequencing was performed on blood. The DNA for the CDR3 is TGTGCCAGCAGTGAATCGGGAGGACAGGGAGCGTTCGTATCCAGCAATGAGCAGTTCTTC. It is translated as CASSESGGQGAFVSSNEQFF.